The clone carrying this TCR beta chain has a count of ten or more. One entry per CDR3 protein results from TCRdb running MiXCR on the RT-PCR reads. The sample yields more than 400,000 distinct CDR3 sequences, approximately 11% seen once. These data are taken from a study of response to subunit inactivated influenza vaccine. Germline V gene lookup returns CDR1 MNHEY and CDR2 SVGAGI. The CDR3 has 14 amino acids. The V and J ends lost 4 bases and 1 base respectively, with 10 bases between them. This clonotype was sampled from a man aged 45-60 years who received an inactivated influenza vaccine. This chain joins TRBV6-5 and TRBJ1-1; D is perhaps TRBD1 (5 bases). Sequences were derived from PBMCs from blood, sampled 45 days after vaccination. DNA for the CDR3: TGTGCCAGCAGTTCCTCGACAGCGAACACTGAAGCTTTCTTT. This encodes CASSSSTANTEAFF.